The 29 T cell receptor beta chains given below trace back to one sample, sequenced in a study of blood T cell repertoires in COVID-19. The method was immunoSEQ multiplex PCR; TCRdb's version includes in-frame clones alone and lacks a portion of them. In the table there are roughly 100,000 clones, approximately 88% of which are singletons. Input material: peripheral blood. The receptors shown here come from a human donor in a cohort sampled during active COVID-19.

In its sample, this clone was seen a few times. This chain uses TRBV10-1 with TRBJ2-2; D unresolved. Trimming took 6 bases from V and 1 from J, leaving 3 bases between them. CDR1 WNHNN and CDR2 SYGVQD come from the germline V gene (reference sequence). This CDR3 spans 12 amino acids. The CDR3 here is CASSRNTGELFF. In DNA form, the CDR3 reads TGCGCCAGCAGCCGGAACACCGGGGAGCTGTTTTTT.

This rearrangement joins TRBV5-5 to TRBJ1-2; D gene unclear. The CDR3 spans 13 residues. The germline CDR1 and CDR2 sequences are SGHKS and YYEKEE (reference sequence). Trimming removed 4 bases from V and 8 bases from J, with 15 bases in between. The CDR3 protein is CASSPLGPWGYTF. The CDR3 coding sequence is TGTGCCAGCAGCCCTTTGGGCCCGTGGGGCTACACCTTC.

V usage is TRBV28 and J usage is TRBJ1-1, with 11 positions matching TRBD1. The germline CDR1 and CDR2 sequences are MDHEN and SYDVKM. The trim removed 4 bases at V and 5 bases at J, leaving 6 bases unmatched. The CDR3 has 15 amino acids. The CDR3 DNA is TGTGCCAGCAGTTCTCGAGGGACAGGGGGGACTGAAGCTTTCTTT. Translating it yields CASSSRGTGGTEAFF. Based on the CDR3 plus reference TRBV28 and TRBJ1-1, the full variable domain is DVKVTQSSRYLVKRTGEKVFLECVQDMDHENMFWYRQDPGLGLRLIYFSYDVKMKEKGDIPEGYSVSREKKERFSLILESASTNQTSMYLCASSSRGTGGTEAFFGQGTRLTVV.

This clone turned up a few times. The chain joins TRBV5-5 to TRBJ1-3, with D tentatively TRBD1 (5 bases). The CDR3 has 15 amino acids. V lost 4 bases to trimming and J lost 1 base, with 12 bases between them. CDR1 and CDR2 (germline): SGHKS, YYEKEE (reference sequence). CDR3 sequence reads: CASSPGAVSGNTIYF. For the CDR3, the DNA is TGTGCCAGCAGCCCTGGGGCGGTGTCTGGAAACACCATATATTTT.

This sequence joins TRBV7-3 and TRBJ2-5; 16 bases match TRBD2. The length of the CDR3 is 17 residues. Germline V gene data show CDR1 as SGHTA and CDR2 as FQGTGA. After removal of 4 bases from V and 5 bases from J, the junction contained 7 bases not matched to a gene. The chain's CDR3 is CASSSGLAGGPRETQYF. Here the CDR3 DNA reads TGTGCCAGCAGCTCGGGACTAGCGGGGGGGCCTCGGGAGACCCAGTACTTC.

The chain joins TRBV7-3 to TRBJ1-2, with TRBD1 identical over 10 bases. Trimming at V came to 5 bases and at J to 4 bases, leaving 4 bases not matched to a gene. The CDR3 length is 14 residues. Germline CDR1 reads SGHTA; CDR2 reads FQGTGA. The CDR3 bases are TGTGCCAGCAGCCCCGGGACAGGGGTCTATGGCTACACCTTC. Translating gives CASSPGTGVYGYTF.

The rearrangement uses TRBV14 and TRBJ2-3, with D uncertain. This CDR3 has 12 residues. V was shortened by 5 bases and J by 4 bases, with 7 bases between the two germline ends. Germline V gene lookup returns CDR1 SGHDN and CDR2 FVKESK. CDR3 sequence: CASSKSSDTQYF. CDR3 in DNA: TGTGCCAGCAGCAAATCGTCAGATACGCAGTATTTT.

This clone was seen once. The rearrangement joins TRBV2 to TRBJ2-7; 7 bases are shared with TRBD1. CDR3 length: 13 residues. Germline CDR1 is SNHLY and CDR2 is FYNNEI. The V and J ends lost 6 bases and 1 base, in that order; junction bases with no gene match: 3. CDR3 protein: CASRTGPSYEQYF. The DNA of the CDR3 is TGTGCCAGCAGGACAGGGCCTTCCTACGAGCAGTACTTC. Drawing the rest from reference TRBV2 and TRBJ2-7, the complete variable domain is EPEVTQTPSHQVTQMGQEVILRCVPISNHLYFYWYRQILGQKVEFLVSFYNNEISEKSEIFDDQFSVERPDGSNFTLKIRSTKLEDSAMYFCASRTGPSYEQYFGPGTRLTVT.

V gene TRBV20-1 combines with J gene TRBJ1-4; no firm D call. This CDR3 has 11 amino acids. V lost 6 bases to trimming and J lost 8 bases, with 10 bases between them. In germline, CDR1 is DFQATT, CDR2 SNEGSKA (reference sequence). CDR3 region: CSAPNFEKLFF. The CDR3 DNA follows: TGCAGTGCCCCAAATTTCGAAAAACTGTTTTTT.

This clone has more than one count but fewer than ten. The gene calls are TRBV5-4 and TRBJ1-2; 7 bases align to TRBD1. V lost 4 bases to trimming and J lost 5 bases; unmatched junction nucleotides: 8. In germline, CDR1 is SGHNT, CDR2 YYREEE (reference sequence). The CDR3 contains 14 residues. The CDR3 nucleotides are TGTGCCAGCAGCACTGACAGGGTTAATTATGGCTACACCTTC. Encoded protein: CASSTDRVNYGYTF.

V and J are TRBV10-2 and TRBJ1-2; possibly TRBD1 for D (5 bases). Between the trimmed V and J ends, which lost 1 base and 2 bases, there was a span of 11 bases. Germline CDR1 is WSHSY and CDR2 is SAAADI. This CDR3 is built from 15 residues. The DNA of the CDR3 is TGCGCCAGCAGTGAGTTTGTGGGGCAGAACTATGGCTACACCTTC. The encoded protein is CASSEFVGQNYGYTF.

The V and J genes are TRBV5-1 and TRBJ2-1, with TRBD1 matching 9 bases. With V trimmed by 4 bases and J by 1 base, 18 bases remained unmatched. The CDR3 extends over 20 amino acids. CDR1 is SGHRS and CDR2 is YFSETQ in the germline V gene. CDR3 sequence reads: CASSIRAGQGNIGSYNEQFF. CDR3 in DNA: TGCGCCAGCAGCATAAGAGCGGGACAGGGTAATATCGGGTCCTACAATGAGCAGTTCTTC. Full variable domain (missing parts from reference TRBV5-1 and TRBJ2-1): KAGVTQTPRYLIKTRGQQVTLSCSPISGHRSVSWYQQTPGQGLQFLFEYFSETQRNKGNFPGRFSGRQFSNSRSEMNVSTLELGDSALYLCASSIRAGQGNIGSYNEQFFGPGTRLTVL.

This chain connects TRBV15 to TRBJ2-7; the match to TRBD2 covers 8 bases. This CDR3 has 13 residues. V gave up 6 bases and J gave up 4 bases; unmatched junction bases: 5. Germline values: CDR1 LNHNV, CDR2 YYDKDF (reference sequence). As DNA, the CDR3 is TGTGCCACCAGGGGCGGGGGGCATTACGAGCAGTACTTC. Amino acids: CATRGGGHYEQYF.

CDR3 region: CASAETRGEKLFF. As DNA, the CDR3 is TGTGCCAGCGCTGAGACCAGGGGTGAAAAACTGTTTTTT. The rearrangement uses TRBV6-5 and TRBJ1-4; tentatively, D is TRBD1 (6 bases). CDR3 length: 13 amino acids. Trimming left V 8 bases short and J 7 bases short, with 14 bases between. Germline V CDR1 and CDR2: MNHEY, SVGAGI.

The V gene is TRBV2, the J gene TRBJ1-3; TRBD1 matches 7 bases. V shed 6 bases and J 4 bases; nucleotides not matched to a gene: 9. Germline V gene lookup returns CDR1 SNHLY and CDR2 FYNNEI. This CDR3 region has 15 residues. In nucleotides, the CDR3 is TGTGCCAGCAGCCCCGGAGGGGGCGGGGGAAACACCATATATTTT. This gives the protein CASSPGGGGGNTIYF.

The chain uses TRBV4-3 and TRBJ1-6, with D unresolved. V was cut by 4 bases and J by 8 bases, with 9 bases left in between. CDR3 size: 13 residues. Germline values: CDR1 LGHNA, CDR2 YSLEER. This chain's CDR3 is CASSLTRDSPLHF. As DNA, the CDR3 is TGCGCCAGCAGCCTAACTCGGGATTCACCCCTCCACTTT.

This clone was recorded once. The chain has TRBV25-1 and TRBJ1-3; 7 bases are shared with TRBD1. Per the germline V gene, CDR1 is MGHDK and CDR2 is SYGVNS. Trimming took 3 bases from V and 4 from J; bases not matched to a gene: 6. The CDR3 loop spans 15 amino acids. CDR3 region: CASSDPGQVGNTIYF. CDR3 bases: TGTGCCAGCAGTGACCCCGGACAGGTGGGAAACACCATATATTTT.

This clone was observed a single time. The rearrangement uses TRBV7-9 and TRBJ2-7, with 7 positions matching TRBD1. Germline trimming cut 1 base from V and 6 bases from J; bases unmatched to any gene: 18. Germline CDR1 and CDR2: SEHNR and FQNEAQ (reference sequence). The CDR3 length is 18 residues. CDR3 bases: TGTGCCAGCAGCTTAGTCGGCAGGGGGATTCCCGGGTCTGGCGAGCAGTACTTC. Amino acids: CASSLVGRGIPGSGEQYF.

The chain joins TRBV6-5 to TRBJ1-5; D is uncertain. Germline assignment: CDR1 MNHEY and CDR2 SVGAGI. This CDR3 comprises 13 residues. V gave up 7 bases and J gave up 3 bases, with 10 bases separating them. CDR3 residues: CASTSGSNQPQHF. The CDR3, as DNA: TGTGCCAGCACCTCGGGGTCCAATCAGCCCCAGCATTTT.

This chain connects TRBV7-6 to TRBJ2-1, with 13 bases that match TRBD2. The CDR3 loop spans 15 amino acids. Trimming cost V 6 bases and J 6 bases; bases outside gene matches: 5. Germline assignment: CDR1 SGHVS and CDR2 FNYEAQ. This chain's CDR3 is CASSPLAGGLNEQFF. CDR3 in DNA: TGTGCCAGCAGTCCACTAGCGGGGGGGCTCAATGAGCAGTTCTTC.

CDR3 sequence reads: CASSRGPAGYGYTF. CDR3 nucleotides: TGTGCCAGCAGTAGGGGGCCAGCTGGCTATGGCTACACCTTC. V gene TRBV27 combines with J gene TRBJ1-2; 7 bases line up with TRBD1. Germline-derived CDR1 and CDR2 are MNHEY and SMNVEV (reference sequence). This CDR3 is 14 amino acids long. The ends lost 5 bases at V and 4 bases at J; junction bases unmatched: 7.

The rearrangement uses TRBV3-1 (or the pseudogene TRBV3-2) and TRBJ2-5; the D gene is possibly TRBD2 (6 bases). V was cut by 0 bases and J by 3 bases, with 23 bases left in between. The CDR3 has 19 amino acids. Germline V lookup: CDR1 LGHDT, CDR2 YNNKEL (reference sequence). CDR3 loop: CASSQDLGLGQWGEETQYF. CDR3 nucleotides: TGTGCCAGCAGCCAAGATCTGGGGCTGGGTCAATGGGGGGAAGAGACCCAGTACTTC.

The chain recombines TRBV5-1 with TRBJ1-3; TRBD1 is a possible D gene (6 bases). The V end was cut by 2 bases, the J end by 4 bases, with 10 bases between. Germline V gene lookup returns CDR1 SGHRS and CDR2 YFSETQ. The CDR3 is 14 amino acids. CDR3 sequence reads: CASSFQGNGNTIYF. CDR3 bases: TGCGCCAGCAGCTTTCAGGGGAACGGAAACACCATATATTTT.

The CDR3 region has the DNA TGTGCCAGCAGCCAAGATTCGGGACAGCTTGGAAACACCATATATTTT. Its protein is CASSQDSGQLGNTIYF. This chain joins TRBV3-1 (or the pseudogene TRBV3-2) and TRBJ1-3; 7 bases are a match to TRBD1. Trimming at V came to 0 bases and at J to 3 bases, leaving 5 bases not matched to a gene. This CDR3 has 16 residues. In germline, CDR1 is LGHDT, CDR2 YNNKEL (reference sequence).

The chain is built from TRBV5-4 and TRBJ2-3; 7 nucleotides match TRBD2. Germline V CDR1 and CDR2: SGHNT, YYREEE (reference sequence). CDR3 size: 17 residues. Trimming cost V 5 bases and J 2 bases; bases outside gene matches: 14. CDR3 DNA: TGTGCCAGCAGTACCGATTACGGGGGGAACCCCACAGATACGCAGTATTTT. Translation: CASSTDYGGNPTDTQYF. The entire variable domain, with the rest obtained from reference TRBV5-4 and TRBJ2-3, is as follows: ETGVTQSPTHLIKTRGQQVTLRCSSQSGHNTVSWYQQALGQGPQFIFQYYREEENGRGNFPPRFSGLQFPNYSSELNVNALELDDSALYLCASSTDYGGNPTDTQYFGPGTRLTVL.

This sequence joins TRBV11-2 and TRBJ2-7; the match to TRBD2 covers 12 bases. Germline CDR1 and CDR2: SGHAT and FQNNGV. The CDR3 has 15 residues. V was pared by 4 bases and J by 1 base, with 2 bases of the junction left unmatched. The CDR3 loop reads CASSSTSGGSYEQYF. The DNA for the CDR3 is TGTGCCAGCAGCTCGACTAGCGGGGGTTCCTACGAGCAGTACTTC.

The rearrangement links TRBV29-1 to TRBJ2-5, with a weak D call TRBD2 (7 bases). Trimming removed 3 bases at V and 4 bases at J, with 12 bases between. Germline CDR1 and CDR2: SQVTM and ANQGSEA. There are 13 residues in the CDR3. Written as DNA, the CDR3 is TGCAGCGTTGATCAAGGGGGGGGAGAGACCCAGTACTTC. Translation: CSVDQGGGETQYF. Full variable domain (missing parts from reference TRBV29-1 and TRBJ2-5): SAVISQKPSRDICQRGTSLTIQCQVDSQVTMMFWYRQQPGQSLTLIATANQGSEATYESGFVIDKFPISRPNLTFSTLTVSNMSPEDSSIYLCSVDQGGGETQYFGPGTRLLVL.

Details on this clone: Other DNA sequences in the same sample also yield this CDR3. The CDR3 loop is CASSPRNEQFF. The CDR3 DNA reads as TGTGCCAGCAGTCCTAGGAATGAGCAGTTCTTC. The chain joins TRBV12-3 or TRBV12-4 to TRBJ2-1; D ambiguous. The CDR3 runs to 11 residues. Trimming took 5 bases from V and 7 from J, leaving 6 bases between them.

This clone was observed once. The chain carries TRBV2 and TRBJ2-2, with D perhaps matching TRBD2 (6 bases). Germline V CDR1 and CDR2: SNHLY, FYNNEI. This CDR3 spans 14 amino acids. V lost 0 bases, J lost 7 bases, and 9 bases lay in between. The CDR3 bases are TGTGCCAGCAGTGAAGCGCTGCGGGGCGGGGAGCTGTTTTTT. Residues: CASSEALRGGELFF.